This is a list of T cell receptor beta chains from one sample in a study of CD8 T cells in Susac syndrome. TCRdb reanalysed the immunoSEQ multiplex PCR reads using MiXCR and keeps one entry per CDR3 protein. This sample has over 95,000 distinct CDR3 sequences, with 80% to 95% found just once. The sequenced sample was CD4+ T cells from PBMCs. The source is a human donor in good health. Each CDR3 is given with its conserved first and last residue. A D gene is named only where the DNA matches it firmly. Clone size is shown for a subset of rows, as once, few, many or a class of expanded clone.

TRBJ2-3,TRBV7-8,NA,NA,TGTGCCAGCAGCCTAGACGGGGTTTCTAGCACAGATACGCAGTATTTT,CASSLDGVSSTDTQYF
TRBJ1-2,TRBV14,NA,NA,TGTGCCAGCAGCCTTGTTGACAGGATTTATGGCTACACCTTC,CASSLVDRIYGYTF
TRBJ2-3,TRBV20-1,TRBD2,NA,TGCAGTGCCCAACGGGGGGTTAGTACAGATACGCAGTATTTT,CSAQRGVSTDTQYF
TRBJ1-5,TRBV29-1,NA,NA,TGCAGCGTTGCGATGGGGGATCAGCCCCAGCATTTT,CSVAMGDQPQHF
TRBJ2-3,TRBV15,TRBD2,NA,TGTGCCACTCAGCGGGGGACCACAGATACGCAGTATTTT,CATQRGTTDTQYF
TRBJ2-5,TRBV6-5,NA,NA,TGTGCCAGCAGCTATCCGACTAACAGAGAGGGGCGGCTGGAGACCCAGTACTTC,CASSYPTNREGRLETQYF
TRBJ2-7,TRBV15,NA,NA,TGTGCCACCAGCAGGGAGGGTAGGCAGGACTACGAGCAGTACTTC,CATSREGRQDYEQYF
TRBJ2-1,TRBV5-1,NA,NA,TGCGCCAGCAGCTTGGGCACAGTAAACAATGAGCAGTTCTTC,CASSLGTVNNEQFF
TRBJ2-1,TRBV6-4,TRBD2,NA,TGTGCCAGCAGTGGGAGTAGCGGGAGCTCCTACAATGAGCAGTTCTTC,CASSGSSGSSYNEQFF
TRBJ2-7,TRBV20-1,NA,NA,TGCAGTGCTTCGGGACGGACCTACGAGCAGTACTTC,CSASGRTYEQYF
TRBJ2-2,TRBV14,TRBD1,NA,TGTGCCAGCAGCCAAGCCCCATTTCGGACAGGTTCAGGCACCGGGGAGCTGTTTTTT,CASSQAPFRTGSGTGELFF
TRBJ2-1,TRBV20-1,NA,NA,TGCAGTGCCTCACCTCCAGACGGAGACAATGAGCAGTTCTTC,CSASPPDGDNEQFF
TRBJ1-2,TRBV3-1,NA,NA,TGTGCCAGCAGTCAGGACAGACACTATGGCTACACCTTC,CASSQDRHYGYTF
TRBJ2-6,TRBV7-6,NA,NA,TGTGCCAGCAGCTTAGGGGGAACATCTGGGGCCAACGTCCTGACTTTC,CASSLGGTSGANVLTF
TRBJ1-1,TRBV6-1,NA,NA,TGTGCAGGGCAGAAGAACACTGAAGCTTTCTTT,CAGQKNTEAFF
TRBJ2-7,TRBV2,NA,few,TGTGCCTATCGACAGGACTACGAGCAGTACTTC,CAYRQDYEQYF
TRBJ1-1,TRBV4-1,NA,NA,TGCGCCAGCAGCCAAGAGGCAGCGAAGAACACTGAAGCTTTCTTT,CASSQEAAKNTEAFF
TRBJ1-1,TRBV7-9,NA,once,TGTGCCAGCAGCGCAGGACAGGAAGCTTTCTTT,CASSAGQEAFF
TRBJ1-1,TRBV27,TRBD1,NA,TGTGCCAGCAGTTTATACCAGGGGGCGAACACTGAAGCTTTCTTT,CASSLYQGANTEAFF
TRBJ2-7,TRBV20-1,TRBD2,NA,TGCAGTGCTAGAAAGGACGCAGCGGGAGGGGACGAGCAGTACTTC,CSARKDAAGGDEQYF
TRBJ1-5,TRBV20-1,NA,once,TGCAGTGCGAGCAGAGGTAATCAGCCCCAGCATTTT,CSASRGNQPQHF
TRBJ2-2,TRBV11-3,TRBD1,NA,TGTGCCAGCAGGCCAGGGGGCTCCGGGGAGCTGTTTTTT,CASRPGGSGELFF
TRBJ2-7,TRBV6-2/TRBV6-3,NA,few,TGTGCCAGCACGGCACTCGGCGGGACCCAGTCCTACGAGCAGTACTTC,CASTALGGTQSYEQYF
TRBJ2-7,TRBV15,NA,NA,TGTGCCACCAACAGAGATTTGGTGGGGGCTCAGAATGGGGAGCAGTACTTC,CATNRDLVGAQNGEQYF